These 31 T cell receptor beta chains were all obtained from the same sample, sequenced in a study of cytomegalovirus exposure and HLA in healthy donors. Assay used: immunoSEQ multiplex PCR; TCRdb lists only in-frame clones, some missing. The profile shows over 90,000 clones, about 95% of them singletons. The specimen was PBMCs. The receptors were sampled from a woman aged 18 to 35 in good health and CMV-seronegative.

The chain carries TRBV11-2 and TRBJ2-3; D is possibly TRBD2 (6 bases). Looked up from germline, CDR1 is SGHAT and CDR2 is FQNNGV. V lost 0 bases and J lost 4, with 11 bases in between. The CDR3 runs 15 residues. CDR3 loop: CASSLDQRVADTQYF. The CDR3 DNA follows: TGTGCCAGCAGCTTAGACCAGCGGGTAGCAGATACGCAGTATTTT.

V is TRBV28 and J is TRBJ2-1; 13 bases match TRBD2. J gave up 8 bases and V 7 bases, and 5 bases lay outside the gene matches. Germline lookup yields CDR1 MDHEN and CDR2 SYDVKM. This CDR3 region has 14 residues. The CDR3, as DNA: TGTGCCAGCAAACGGACTAGCGGGAGTGATGAGCAGTTCTTC. As protein: CASKRTSGSDEQFF.

The rearrangement links TRBV30 to TRBJ2-6, with D tentatively TRBD2 (6 bases). Deletions cut 5 bases from V and 2 bases from J, with 10 bases between. Per germline, CDR1 GTSNPN and CDR2 SVGIG (reference sequence). This CDR3 is built from 14 residues. The CDR3 DNA reads TGTGCCTGGCGGGGGATCACTGGGGCCAACGTCCTGACTTTC. The encoded protein is CAWRGITGANVLTF.

The V call is TRBV5-6, the J call TRBJ2-1, with a possible D match to TRBD2 (6 bases). Germline-derived CDR1 and CDR2 are SGHDT and YYEEEE. The V gene lost 4 bases and the J gene lost 7 bases, with 18 bases spanning the gap. The CDR3 consists of 15 residues. The CDR3 coding sequence is TGTGCCAGCAGCCCGGGGGACCGAGAGGGAAATGAGCAGTTCTTC. It translates to CASSPGDREGNEQFF.

This clone came up once. The J gene is TRBJ2-5, the V gene TRBV9; the D gene is possibly TRBD1 (6 bases). The CDR3 loop spans 14 amino acids. The germline V gene encodes CDR1 SGDLS and CDR2 YYNGEE. Trimming shortened V by 0 bases and J by 5 bases, and 11 bases separated the two germline ends. CDR3 coding DNA: TGTGCCAGCAGCGTAGGCAGTCAGGGGGAGACCCAGTACTTC. This sequence encodes CASSVGSQGETQYF.

CDR3 residues: CASSRAGGEKLFF. The CDR3 DNA follows: TGTGCCAGCAGCCGGGCAGGGGGTGAAAAACTGTTTTTT. The V and J genes are TRBV6-5 and TRBJ1-4; the match to TRBD1 covers 7 bases. Germline V gene lookup returns CDR1 MNHEY and CDR2 SVGAGI. The V gene end was trimmed by 6 bases and the J gene end by 7 bases; junction bases not matched to a gene: 5. The length of the CDR3 is 13 residues.

V usage is TRBV19 and J usage is TRBJ1-4, with D maybe TRBD1 (5 bases). Germline CDR1 reads LNHDA; CDR2 reads SQIVND (reference sequence). With 8 bases removed from V and 4 bases from J, the gap between germline ends came to 14 bases. CDR3 length equals 14 residues. The CDR3 is CASRPGGVNEKLFF. In nucleotides, the CDR3 is TGTGCCAGTCGTCCGGGGGGAGTTAATGAAAAACTGTTTTTT. Combining the CDR3 with reference TRBV19 and TRBJ1-4 gives the whole variable domain DGGITQSPKYLFRKEGQNVTLSCEQNLNHDAMYWYRQDPGQGLRLIYYSQIVNDFQKGDIAEGYSVSREKKESFPLTVTSAQKNPTAFYLCASRPGGVNEKLFFGSGTQLSVL.

This chain connects TRBV10-3 to TRBJ1-1; D ambiguous. The CDR3 spans 14 residues. Germline CDR1 is ENHRY and CDR2 is SYGVKD. The germline V and J ends were trimmed by 3 bases and 0 bases, with 8 bases remaining between them. CDR3 loop: CAISDLFMNTEAFF. The CDR3 bases are TGTGCCATCAGTGACCTATTCATGAACACTGAAGCTTTCTTT.

The chain carries TRBV4-3 and TRBJ1-6; TRBD1 agrees at 7 bases. The length of the CDR3 is 14 residues. Trimming at V came to 4 bases and at J to 7 bases, leaving 4 bases not matched to a gene. CDR1 is LGHNA and CDR2 is YSLEER in the germline V gene. The CDR3 loop reads CASSRDRKNSPLHF. In DNA form, the CDR3 reads TGCGCCAGCAGCCGGGACAGAAAAAATTCACCCCTCCACTTT.

The chain is built from TRBV6-6 and TRBJ2-1, with D possibly matching TRBD1 (6 bases). V was trimmed by 7 bases and J by 2 bases, leaving 15 bases between them. The CDR3 has 15 amino acids. Germline CDR1 MNHNY, CDR2 SVGAGI (reference sequence). The CDR3 loop reads CASTQRQVTYNEQFF. The CDR3 nucleotides are TGTGCCAGCACCCAGCGACAGGTGACCTACAATGAGCAGTTCTTC.

The DNA of the CDR3 is TGTGCCAGCAGTGTCGACAGGGGGCTAAATCAGCCCCAGCATTTT. Protein: CASSVDRGLNQPQHF. The chain joins TRBV6-5 to TRBJ1-5, with TRBD1 identical over 10 bases. J was trimmed by 4 bases and V by 5 bases; bases with no gene match: 5. Looked up from germline, CDR1 is MNHEY and CDR2 is SVGAGI. This CDR3 comprises 15 residues.

This rearrangement joins TRBV29-1 to TRBJ2-1; TRBD2 agrees at 10 bases. V was clipped by 1 base and J by 5 bases; unmatched bases: 8. The germline V gene encodes CDR1 SQVTM and CDR2 ANQGSEA. The CDR3 spans 16 residues. CDR3 nucleotide sequence: TGCAGCGTTGAAGGGGCCGGGACTAGCGCTGACAATGAGCAGTTCTTC. It is translated as CSVEGAGTSADNEQFF.

The CDR3 spells CAISGASGTGNYEQYF. The CDR3 DNA follows: TGTGCCATCAGTGGGGCCTCAGGTACGGGAAACTACGAGCAGTACTTC. This chain connects TRBV10-3 to TRBJ2-7; D is possibly TRBD2 (5 bases). The V gene lost 4 bases and the J gene lost 3 bases, with 19 bases spanning the gap. CDR3 length: 16 amino acids. Germline V gene sequence: CDR1 ENHRY, CDR2 SYGVKD.

V and J are TRBV2 and TRBJ1-5; D is possibly TRBD1 (5 bases). Germline CDR1 is SNHLY and CDR2 is FYNNEI. The CDR3 is 15 amino acids. The V end was cut by 1 base, the J end by 3 bases, with 10 bases between. The CDR3 DNA reads TGTGCCAGCAGTGAAGGGGCAGGACACAATCAGCCCCAGCATTTT. Encoded protein: CASSEGAGHNQPQHF.

This chain connects TRBV14 to TRBJ2-3, with a weak D call TRBD2 (6 bases). The CDR3 is made up of 15 amino acids. The V end was cut by 4 bases, the J end by 2 bases, with 13 bases between. CDR1 is SGHDN, CDR2 FVKESK, per germline. Here the CDR3 DNA reads TGTGCCAGCAGCCCTTTAGCGGTGAACACAGATACGCAGTATTTT. Translation: CASSPLAVNTDTQYF.

This chain uses TRBV19 with TRBJ2-1; 9 bases line up with TRBD2. CDR1 LNHDA and CDR2 SQIVND come from the germline V gene (reference sequence). CDR3 length equals 16 residues. V lost 3 bases, J lost 4 bases, and 7 bases stayed unmatched. The DNA of the CDR3 is TGTGCCAGTAGTATGGGTACGAGCGGGAGGTACAATGAGCAGTTCTTC. It specifies CASSMGTSGRYNEQFF.

The V call is TRBV2, the J call TRBJ2-7; the D gene is possibly TRBD1 (6 bases). The V and J ends lost 6 bases and 5 bases respectively, with 11 bases between them. CDR1 is SNHLY and CDR2 is FYNNEI in the germline V gene. There are 12 residues in the CDR3. The chain's CDR3 is CASRPGQHEQYF. CDR3 bases: TGTGCCAGCAGACCTGGACAGCACGAGCAGTACTTC. Supplemented by reference TRBV2 and TRBJ2-7, the full variable domain reads EPEVTQTPSHQVTQMGQEVILRCVPISNHLYFYWYRQILGQKVEFLVSFYNNEISEKSEIFDDQFSVERPDGSNFTLKIRSTKLEDSAMYFCASRPGQHEQYFGPGTRLTVT.

The chain is built from TRBV5-6 and TRBJ2-2, with 10 positions matching TRBD2. Germline values: CDR1 SGHDT, CDR2 YYEEEE. There are 16 residues in the CDR3. The junction had 5 bases not matched to a gene; V was cut back by 0 bases and J by 6 bases. The chain's CDR3 is CASSLELAGSPGELFF. CDR3 nucleotide sequence: TGTGCCAGCAGCTTGGAACTAGCGGGGTCCCCCGGGGAGCTGTTTTTT.

The chain recombines TRBV7-3 with TRBJ2-1, with D unclear. The CDR3 contains 13 residues. The germline CDR1 and CDR2 sequences are SGHTA and FQGTGA. The V and J ends lost 5 bases and 4 bases respectively, with 9 bases between them. CDR3 DNA: TGTGCCAGCAGCGTCTACCAATACAATGAGCAGTTCTTC. Its protein is CASSVYQYNEQFF.

The rearrangement links TRBV10-3 to TRBJ1-3, with D unresolved. Trimming removed 7 bases from V and 0 bases from J, with 7 bases in between. The CDR3 loop spans 13 amino acids. The germline CDR1 and CDR2 sequences are ENHRY and SYGVKD. The CDR3 is CAITGDSGNTIYF. Written as DNA, the CDR3 is TGTGCCATCACGGGTGACTCTGGAAACACCATATATTTT.

The J gene is TRBJ1-2, the V gene TRBV7-8; TRBD1 aligns across 8 bases. Germline loops: CDR1 SGHVS, CDR2 FQNEAQ. The CDR3 totals 19 residues. After removal of 4 bases from V and 4 bases from J, the junction contained 20 bases not matched to a gene. The CDR3 protein is CASSSIITRQGPGGYGYTF. CDR3 bases: TGTGCCAGCAGCTCTATAATAACGAGACAGGGGCCCGGGGGCTATGGCTACACCTTC.

The chain has TRBV30 and TRBJ2-2, with a weak D call TRBD1 (7 bases). Germline CDR1 reads GTSNPN; CDR2 reads SVGIG (reference sequence). V was trimmed by 7 bases and J by 5 bases, leaving 17 bases between them. This CDR3 contains 14 residues. The CDR3, as DNA: TGTGCCTTACTAGAGACAGGGAGGACCGGGGAGCTGTTTTTT. Translating it yields CALLETGRTGELFF. Supplemented by reference TRBV30 and TRBJ2-2, the full variable domain reads SQTIHQWPATLVQPVGSPLSLECTVEGTSNPNLYWYRQAAGRGLQLLFYSVGIGQISSEVPQNLSASRPQDRQFILSSKKLLLSDSGFYLCALLETGRTGELFFGEGSRLTVL.

The chain joins TRBV5-4 to TRBJ2-2; 8 bases are shared with TRBD1. From germline, CDR1 is SGHNT and CDR2 YYREEE (reference sequence). CDR3 size: 14 residues. J lost 4 bases, V lost 4 bases, and 3 bases had no gene match. The CDR3 spells CASSPGTGTGELFF. In DNA form, the CDR3 reads TGTGCCAGCAGCCCCGGGACAGGCACCGGGGAGCTGTTTTTT.

The rearrangement links TRBV5-1 to TRBJ2-7; tentatively, D is TRBD2 (7 bases). Germline values: CDR1 SGHRS, CDR2 YFSETQ. The CDR3 runs 15 residues. V was trimmed by 4 bases and J by 6 bases, leaving 20 bases between them. The DNA of the CDR3 is TGCGCCAGCAGCGCCACTCACAGGGAGGGGAGCGAGCAGTACTTC. As protein: CASSATHREGSEQYF.

This chain uses TRBV28 with TRBJ2-1; 15 bases fit TRBD2. Germline CDR1 reads MDHEN; CDR2 reads SYDVKM. V lost 6 bases and J lost 8; bases outside the gene matches: 8. The CDR3 covers 16 residues. The DNA for the CDR3 is TGTGCCAGCAGGAGCGGGACTAGCGGGAGGAGCGATGAGCAGTTCTTC. Protein: CASRSGTSGRSDEQFF.

The rearrangement links TRBV9 to TRBJ1-3; D gene uncertain. Germline V lookup: CDR1 SGDLS, CDR2 YYNGEE. Trimming stripped 3 bases from V and 0 bases from J, with 4 bases between. This CDR3 has 13 amino acids. The CDR3 loop is CASSANSGNTIYF. The DNA of the CDR3 is TGTGCCAGCAGCGCTAACTCTGGAAACACCATATATTTT.

The chain is built from TRBV5-1 and TRBJ2-2, with 10 nucleotides matching TRBD1. This CDR3 spans 14 amino acids. V lost 5 bases to trimming and J lost 6 bases; unmatched junction nucleotides: 4. Germline loops: CDR1 SGHRS, CDR2 YFSETQ. This CDR3 reads CASRGQGFAGELFF. The CDR3 DNA reads TGCGCCAGCAGGGGACAGGGGTTTGCCGGGGAGCTGTTTTTT.

The gene calls are TRBV27 and TRBJ1-6; perhaps TRBD1 as D (5 bases). The germline CDR1 and CDR2 sequences are MNHEY and SMNVEV (reference sequence). There are 17 residues in the CDR3. The ends were cut back, 0 bases at V and 8 bases at J, with 17 bases in the middle. The CDR3 here is CASSLSGLSGADSPLHF. The CDR3 coding sequence is TGTGCCAGCAGTTTATCGGGGCTGTCAGGAGCCGATTCACCCCTCCACTTT.

As DNA, the CDR3 is TGTGCCAGCAGTGGGGGGGAGAGCTCCTACGAGCAGTACTTC. Translation: CASSGGESSYEQYF. This chain uses TRBV6-1 with TRBJ2-7, with a tentative D call TRBD2 (6 bases). The CDR3 is 14 amino acids. The germline CDR1 and CDR2 sequences are MNHNS and SASEGT. V lost 4 bases and J lost 0, with 10 bases in between.

The chain couples TRBV27 to TRBJ1-1; D remains ambiguous. The CDR3 is 13 amino acids. The V gene's germline CDR1 is MNHEY and CDR2 SMNVEV (reference sequence). Between the trimmed V and J ends, which lost 4 bases and 11 bases, there was a span of 17 bases. This CDR3 is CASSSEIRAGAFF. CDR3 sequence (DNA): TGTGCCAGCAGTTCAGAGATACGGGCGGGGGCTTTCTTT.

The V gene is TRBV11-2, the J gene TRBJ1-2; 8 nucleotides line up with TRBD1. The germline V gene encodes CDR1 SGHAT and CDR2 FQNNGV. V gave up 5 bases and J gave up 6 bases; unmatched junction bases: 11. This CDR3 has 15 amino acids. DNA of the CDR3: TGTGCCAGCAGCCTCTCAGGACAGGGAACAAATGGCTACACCTTC. This sequence encodes CASSLSGQGTNGYTF.